This T cell receptor (beta chain) was recorded in a study of cytomegalovirus exposure and HLA in healthy donors. Per germline, CDR1 DFQATT and CDR2 SNEGSKA (reference sequence). Trimming pared 5 bases from V and 12 bases from J, leaving 5 bases between. The CDR3 spans 8 residues. PCR primers comprised 60 Vbeta and 13 Jbeta primers. The repertoire was sequenced with immunoSEQ multiplex PCR; TCRdb's copy has only in-frame clones and lacks some. The data contain over 120,000 clones, just under 85% of them singletons. The clonotype was recovered from a woman between 55 and 75 years old in good health and CMV-seropositive. The genes are TRBV20-1 and TRBJ2-4; D remains ambiguous. Sequencing input: PBMCs. CDR3 sequence reads: CSAADQYF. CDR3 coding DNA: TGCAGTGCTGCGGATCAGTACTTC.